This T cell receptor (beta chain) emerged from a study of blood T cell repertoires in COVID-19 (TCRdb year 2020). Regarding the study in general: Samples covering the acute and convalescent phases of COVID-19 were provided by collaborators in the United States, Italy and Spain. The material from the prospective study consisted of cDNA or gDNA derived from T cells, B-cell-depleted T cells, or PBMCs. A freely available public database, intended as a resource for researchers studying the immune response to SARS-CoV-2, is where the repertoires were released. Where HLA class I and class II types were available, the types were taken from metadata supplied by the sample provider, not from assay-based typing. Samples were obtained from the ongoing ImmuneRACE study (first 160 participants) and from some 1,200 subjects provided by 6 global collaborators. A de-identified subject ID, COVID-19 status, age in years and sex were almost always included in the sample metadata. The dataset comprised deeply sampled blood TCRbeta repertoires from subjects exposed to, actively infected with, or recovered from COVID-19.

V is shortened by 3 bases, J by 6 bases, and the region joining them spans 11 bases. Its CDR3 holds 13 amino acids, cysteine through phenylalanine. The retained sequence is limited to the CDR3, 39 bases, with the frame set at the first base. CDR1 and CDR2 are read off the germline V gene (reference sequence) as LGHDT and YNNKEL. Concerning this clone: It lacks a known antigen. Nothing much larger sits one base from this clone, and base qualities are not available.

The immunoSEQ Assay, a bias-controlled multiplex PCR, was used to amplify TCRbeta CDR3 regions from genomic DNA. In the source study's methods: The number of nucleated cells in each sample was estimated by amplification of reference gene primers within the assay. Sequence reads were collapsed and filtered to measure the absolute abundance of every unique TCRbeta CDR3 rearrangement. Productive Simpson clonality was computed per sample as the square root of Simpson's diversity index over productive rearrangements. TCRdb mirrors the immuneACCESS table, restricted to in-frame sequences. Some clones are absent from its copies; in checked studies, under half trace to an unresolved V gene, and the reason for the others is unknown. D and trimming were read from the DNA, whereas the V and J calls and clone size are those reported in that table. The sample includes around 250,000 clones, with 89% observed a single time. The biggest ten clones account for just under 0.95% of the sample.

Another Seattle source contributed samples from volunteer blood donors who had recovered from COVID-19. Each collaborating institution followed its own protocols to collect whole blood in K2EDTA tubes. For TCRbeta analysis, collaborator samples were shipped as frozen whole blood, as isolated PBMCs, or as DNA extracted from either sample type. Study-wide conclusions, independent of this receptor: The quantity of clinical and demographic metadata differed by source and by participant and was supplied without curation.

The chain joins TRBV3-1 (or the pseudogene TRBV3-2) to TRBJ1-2; TRBD1 is a possible D gene, resting on 5 matching bases. The sequencing sample was made of peripheral blood. The sequence was collected from a woman between 40 and 55 years old who had recovered from COVID-19. The CDR3 protein is CASSQEGLDGYTF. The DNA sequence follows: TGTGCCAGCAGCCAGGAGGGGCTAGATGGCTACACCTTC.